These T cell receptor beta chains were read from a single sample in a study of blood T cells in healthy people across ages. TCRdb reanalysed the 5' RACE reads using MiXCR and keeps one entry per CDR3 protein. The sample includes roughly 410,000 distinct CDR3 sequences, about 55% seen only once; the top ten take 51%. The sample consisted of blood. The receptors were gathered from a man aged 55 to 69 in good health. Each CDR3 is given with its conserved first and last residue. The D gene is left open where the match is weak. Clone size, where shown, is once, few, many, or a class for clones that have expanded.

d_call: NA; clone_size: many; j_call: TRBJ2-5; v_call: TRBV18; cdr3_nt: TGTGCCAGCTCACCGGGGTCACGGGGGACCCAGTACTTC; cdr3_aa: CASSPGSRGTQYF
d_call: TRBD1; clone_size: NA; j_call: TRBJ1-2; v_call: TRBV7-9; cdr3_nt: TGTGCCAGCAGCTCGTCTGGACAGGGGGCGAACTATGGCTACACCTTC; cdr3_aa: CASSSSGQGANYGYTF
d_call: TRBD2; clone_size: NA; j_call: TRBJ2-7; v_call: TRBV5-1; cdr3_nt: TGCGCCAGCCGTCGGGCGGGAGACCGGATCTACGAGCAGTACTTC; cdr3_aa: CASRRAGDRIYEQYF
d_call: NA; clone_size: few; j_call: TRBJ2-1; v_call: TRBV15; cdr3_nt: TGTGCCACCAGCGGCGGACTACCGGATAGGGATGAGCAGTTCTTC; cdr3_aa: CATSGGLPDRDEQFF
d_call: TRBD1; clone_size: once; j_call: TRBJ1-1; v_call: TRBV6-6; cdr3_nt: TGTGCCAGCAGTCAACGGACAGGGTTTAAGAACACTGAAGCTTTCTTT; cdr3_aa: CASSQRTGFKNTEAFF
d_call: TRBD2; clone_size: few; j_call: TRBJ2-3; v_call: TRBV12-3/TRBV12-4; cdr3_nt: TGTGCCAGCAGTCTCTGGACTAGCGGGGGGAGAGATACGCAGTATTTT; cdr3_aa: CASSLWTSGGRDTQYF
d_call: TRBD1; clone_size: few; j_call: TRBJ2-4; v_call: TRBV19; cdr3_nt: TGTGCCAGTAGCGGACGGGACAGGGTAATAGCCAAAAACATTCAGTACTTC; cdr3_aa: CASSGRDRVIAKNIQYF
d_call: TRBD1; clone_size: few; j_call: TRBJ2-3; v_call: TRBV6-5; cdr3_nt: TGTGCCAGCAGTTACGGGACAGGGTCGGATACGCAGTATTTT; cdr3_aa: CASSYGTGSDTQYF
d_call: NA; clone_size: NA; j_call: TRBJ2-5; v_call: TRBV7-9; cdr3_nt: TGTGCCAGCAGCGAACGGGGGAAGGGTACCCAAGAGACCCAGTACTTC; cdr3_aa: CASSERGKGTQETQYF
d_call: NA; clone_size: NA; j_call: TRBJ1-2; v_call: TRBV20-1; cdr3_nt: TGCAGTGCTAGAGAGGTTGGCGGGGGCTATGGCTACACCTTC; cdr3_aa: CSAREVGGGYGYTF
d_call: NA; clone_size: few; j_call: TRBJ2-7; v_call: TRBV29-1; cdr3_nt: TGCAGCGTTGAGGGGGTCTCCTACGAGCAGTACTTC; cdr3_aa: CSVEGVSYEQYF
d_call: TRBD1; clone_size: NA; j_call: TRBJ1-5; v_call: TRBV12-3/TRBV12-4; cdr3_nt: TGTGCCAGCAGTTTGGGGACAGGCGTGAATCAGCCCCAGCATTTT; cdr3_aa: CASSLGTGVNQPQHF
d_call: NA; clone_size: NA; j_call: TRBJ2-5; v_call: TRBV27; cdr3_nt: TGTGCCAGCAGTGCCCAAGGGGGGACCCAGTACTTC; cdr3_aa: CASSAQGGTQYF
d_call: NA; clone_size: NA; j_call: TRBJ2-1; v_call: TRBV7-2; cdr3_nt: TGTGCCACTGGGCTTCGATGGGGGAATGAGCAGTTCTTC; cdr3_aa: CATGLRWGNEQFF